Below, one T cell receptor (beta chain) is given with its context. The sample originates from a study of identical twins. Healthy Caucasians alone served as donors. TCRdb processed the 5' RACE reads anew with MiXCR; each CDR3 protein has one entry. The sample holds roughly 720,000 distinct CDR3 sequences, roughly 18% seen once. The CDR3 contains 13 residues. CDR1 is SQVTM and CDR2 is ANQGSEA in the germline V gene. The V and J ends lost 6 bases and 5 bases respectively, with 14 bases between them. This sample also belongs to another study, concerning T cells expressing NK-cell markers. That paper notes: From sorted CD3+CD56+NKG2C+, CD3+CD56+NKG2C- and CD3+CD56-NKG2C+ T cells came the TCR beta repertoires. Sequenced donors, eight in total, included seven who were HCMV-seropositive and one who was seronegative. It was still unclear whether expanded NKG2C+ T cell clones were HCMV specific.

The sequence was obtained from a woman between 18 and 30 years old in good health. Sequences were obtained from PBMCs. This chain links TRBV29-1 with TRBJ1-5, with D tentatively TRBD1 (6 bases). The DNA for the CDR3 is TGCAGCGTCGGCGGACAGTGGGATCAGCCCCAGCATTTT. This gives the protein CSVGGQWDQPQHF. The variable domain in full, completed from reference TRBV29-1 and TRBJ1-5, reads SAVISQKPSRDICQRGTSLTIQCQVDSQVTMMFWYRQQPGQSLTLIATANQGSEATYESGFVIDKFPISRPNLTFSTLTVSNMSPEDSSIYLCSVGGQWDQPQHFGDGTRLSIL.